The 27 T cell receptor beta chains below come from one sample, sequenced in a study of blood T cell repertoires in COVID-19. Profiling relied on immunoSEQ multiplex PCR, and the TCRdb table lists in-frame clones only, not all of them. The sample contains 250,000 to 400,000 clones, roughly 88% of which appear only once. Sequenced sample: peripheral blood. Receptor source: a woman in her 30s with COVID-19, enrolled during active disease.

The chain carries TRBV4-2 and TRBJ2-3; D might be TRBD2 (5 bases). CDR1 is LGHNA, CDR2 YNFKEQ, per germline. Between the trimmed V and J ends, which lost 3 bases and 3 bases, there was a span of 10 bases. CDR3 length: 14 residues. CDR3 residues: CASSQSGVTDTQYF. As DNA, the CDR3 is TGTGCCAGCAGCCAGAGCGGAGTGACAGATACGCAGTATTTT.

DNA for the CDR3: TGTGCCAGCAGAAGGACAGGGAATCAGCCCCAGCATTTT. Translation gives CASRRTGNQPQHF. The chain links TRBV12-3 or TRBV12-4 to TRBJ1-5, with 8 bases lining up with TRBD1. The CDR3 runs to 13 residues. J was trimmed by 4 bases and V by 6 bases; bases with no gene match: 2.

The V and J genes are TRBV19 and TRBJ1-1, with 8 bases lining up with TRBD1. V shed 6 bases and J 4 bases; nucleotides not matched to a gene: 4. The CDR3 spans 13 residues. Germline V gene lookup returns CDR1 LNHDA and CDR2 SQIVND (reference sequence). In DNA form, the CDR3 reads TGTGCCAGTAGGCAGGGGGCGCCCACTGAAGCTTTCTTT. Its translation: CASRQGAPTEAFF.

The chain couples TRBV2 to TRBJ2-1, with D maybe TRBD2 (7 bases). Germline V lookup: CDR1 SNHLY, CDR2 FYNNEI. The CDR3 covers 17 residues. The V end was cut by 6 bases, the J end by 5 bases, with 23 bases between. The CDR3 DNA reads as TGTGCCAGCAGCCCCCACCCTGGCGGGGGCCAAAACAATGAGCAGTTCTTC. Translated: CASSPHPGGGQNNEQFF.

This rearrangement joins TRBV19 to TRBJ2-3, with D tentatively TRBD2 (5 bases). Germline values: CDR1 LNHDA, CDR2 SQIVND (reference sequence). V lost 5 bases and J lost 0, with 15 bases in between. CDR3 length: 16 amino acids. In DNA, the CDR3 is TGTGCCAGTAGTCCGTCGCTCGCTAGCAGCACAGATACGCAGTATTTT. Amino acid sequence: CASSPSLASSTDTQYF.

V is TRBV3-1 (or the pseudogene TRBV3-2) and J is TRBJ2-1; D is ambiguous. Germline assignment: CDR1 LGHDT and CDR2 YNNKEL (reference sequence). The CDR3 consists of 12 residues. Trimming stripped 0 bases from V and 9 bases from J, with 6 bases between. CDR3 sequence (DNA): TGTGCCAGCAGCCAAGACCCCTCTGAGCAGTTCTTC. Protein product: CASSQDPSEQFF.

In its sample, this clone was seen a few times. The rearrangement links TRBV7-8 to TRBJ1-5; 10 bases agree with TRBD1. The germline CDR1 and CDR2 sequences are SGHVS and FQNEAQ. The CDR3 loop spans 16 amino acids. The V gene end was trimmed by 5 bases and the J gene end by 2 bases; junction bases not matched to a gene: 6. In DNA form, the CDR3 reads TGTGCCAGCAGCACCGGACAGGGGGGACGCAATCAGCCCCAGCATTTT. This gives the protein CASSTGQGGRNQPQHF.

The chain combines TRBV19 with TRBJ1-6; no clear D. This CDR3 spans 14 amino acids. Germline lookup yields CDR1 LNHDA and CDR2 SQIVND (reference sequence). Trimming stripped 4 bases from V and 2 bases from J, with 6 bases between. In nucleotides, the CDR3 is TGTGCCAGTAGTAGTACAGCCTATAATTCACCCCTCCACTTT. Protein sequence: CASSSTAYNSPLHF.

The genes are TRBV4-2 and TRBJ1-1; D is undetermined. Germline loops: CDR1 LGHNA, CDR2 YNFKEQ. V was trimmed by 2 bases and J by 1 base, leaving 17 bases between them. The CDR3 totals 17 residues. As DNA, the CDR3 is TGTGCCAGCAGCCAAAACCCGCCCACGGTTGAGAACACTGAAGCTTTCTTT. Protein sequence: CASSQNPPTVENTEAFF.

This chain links TRBV3-1 (or the pseudogene TRBV3-2) with TRBJ2-1, with TRBD2 matching over 9 bases. Germline V gene sequence: CDR1 LGHDT, CDR2 YNNKEL (reference sequence). The CDR3 is 15 amino acids. Trimming removed 4 bases from V and 10 bases from J; junction bases left unmatched: 11. CDR3 amino acids: CASSPGSGGLTEQFF. In nucleotides, the CDR3 is TGTGCCAGCAGCCCCGGGAGCGGGGGGCTCACGGAGCAGTTCTTC.

The chain joins TRBV4-1 to TRBJ1-6; no firm D call. Trimming left V 0 bases short and J 13 bases short, with 13 bases between. The CDR3 runs 14 residues. Germline values: CDR1 MGHRA, CDR2 YSYEKL. The CDR3 loop is CASSQDLGLVPLHF. The CDR3 region has the DNA TGCGCCAGCAGCCAAGATTTGGGCCTTGTTCCCCTCCACTTT.

This chain connects TRBV15 to TRBJ1-5; D remains ambiguous. Germline CDR1 reads LNHNV; CDR2 reads YYDKDF (reference sequence). The V and J ends lost 1 base and 2 bases respectively, with 9 bases between them. The CDR3 is 15 residues long. This CDR3 reads CATSRGVLGNQPQHF. The CDR3 bases are TGTGCCACCAGCAGAGGAGTTTTAGGCAATCAGCCCCAGCATTTT.

V gene TRBV2 combines with J gene TRBJ1-2; TRBD1 is a possible D gene (5 bases). The length of the CDR3 is 14 residues. Germline V gene data show CDR1 as SNHLY and CDR2 as FYNNEI. Trimming left V 1 base short and J 0 bases short, with 6 bases between. CDR3 sequence reads: CASSEVTANYGYTF. In nucleotides, the CDR3 is TGTGCCAGCAGTGAAGTGACAGCTAACTATGGCTACACCTTC.

The chain combines TRBV2 with TRBJ2-7; 8 nucleotides match TRBD2. V shed 2 bases and J 3 bases; nucleotides not matched to a gene: 6. Looked up from germline, CDR1 is SNHLY and CDR2 is FYNNEI. CDR3 length: 15 residues. The CDR3: CASSEFPTSVYEQYV. CDR3 sequence (DNA): TGTGCCAGCAGTGAATTCCCGACTAGCGTCTACGAGCAGTACGTC.

This chain links TRBV2 with TRBJ1-2, with 7 bases lining up with TRBD1. Germline V gene lookup returns CDR1 SNHLY and CDR2 FYNNEI. Losses at the gene ends were 7 bases for V and 1 base for J; bases not matched to a gene: 9. The CDR3 contains 15 residues. The CDR3 sequence: CASKVLAGGNYGYTF. DNA for the CDR3: TGTGCCAGCAAAGTTTTAGCAGGGGGTAACTATGGCTACACCTTC.

The chain combines TRBV28 with TRBJ2-7; D is ambiguous. The CDR3 covers 14 residues. Trimming took 2 bases from V and 4 from J, leaving 12 bases between them. Germline V gene lookup returns CDR1 MDHEN and CDR2 SYDVKM. The CDR3, as DNA: TGTGCCAGCAGTTTAGGCGGCACTTTATACGAGCAGTACGTC. Translating it yields CASSLGGTLYEQYV.

This clone has a handful of counts. The rearrangement joins TRBV6-2 or TRBV6-3 to TRBJ2-3, with D perhaps matching TRBD2 (6 bases). Germline values: CDR1 MNHEY, CDR2 SVGEGT. V lost 5 bases to trimming and J lost 4 bases, with 13 bases between them. This CDR3 is 14 amino acids long. The CDR3 is CASSPGGVADTQYF. In DNA, the CDR3 is TGTGCCAGCAGTCCCGGGGGTGTAGCAGATACGCAGTATTTT.

V usage is TRBV6-2 or TRBV6-3 and J usage is TRBJ1-5, with D perhaps TRBD1 (5 bases). Germline CDR1 MNHEY, CDR2 SVGEGT. V shed 2 bases and J shed 6 bases, with 8 bases lying between them. The CDR3 runs to 13 residues. CDR3 in DNA: TGTGCCAGCAGTTACCAGGGAGGTCAGCCCCAGCATTTT. Its protein is CASSYQGGQPQHF.

This chain joins TRBV28 and TRBJ1-1; 8 bases agree with TRBD1. The CDR3 has 15 amino acids. Germline V lookup: CDR1 MDHEN, CDR2 SYDVKM. V shed 5 bases and J 1 base; nucleotides not matched to a gene: 6. The CDR3 reads CASSPGGQGNTEAFF. The CDR3 nucleotides are TGTGCCAGCAGTCCTGGCGGACAGGGGAACACTGAAGCTTTCTTT.

There are a few counts of this clone. This chain joins TRBV6-4 and TRBJ2-5; 13 bases fit TRBD2. CDR3 length equals 18 residues. The germline V gene encodes CDR1 MRHNA and CDR2 SNTAGT. The junction had 14 bases not matched to a gene; V was cut back by 3 bases and J by 7 bases. In DNA, the CDR3 is TGTGCCAGCAGTGATCGGACTAGCGGGGGCCTAGACCCGGGGACCCAGTACTTC. Translation: CASSDRTSGGLDPGTQYF.

V and J are TRBV5-1 and TRBJ1-2; 7 bases fit TRBD1. The CDR3 length is 15 residues. Germline V gene data show CDR1 as SGHRS and CDR2 as YFSETQ. V trimming: 6 bases; J trimming: 2 bases; junction bases outside the gene matches: 10. The CDR3 region has the DNA TGCGCCAGCAACTACGCCGGGACAGCGAACTATGGCTACACCTTC. Its translation is CASNYAGTANYGYTF.

The chain links TRBV6-6 to TRBJ2-1; weak D call: TRBD1 (6 bases). Germline values: CDR1 MNHNY, CDR2 SVGAGI (reference sequence). CDR3 length: 15 residues. V shed 6 bases and J shed 0 bases, with 12 bases lying between them. The CDR3 is CASRPRTASYNEQFF. DNA of the CDR3: TGTGCCAGCAGGCCACGGACAGCCTCCTACAATGAGCAGTTCTTC.

This sequence joins TRBV6-5 and TRBJ1-2; D might be TRBD1 (5 bases). This CDR3 comprises 15 residues. V was shortened by 2 bases and J by 4 bases, with 14 bases between the two germline ends. Germline-derived CDR1 and CDR2 are MNHEY and SVGAGI. Written as DNA, the CDR3 is TGTGCCAGCAGTTACAAACGCCAGGGAGGCTATGGCTACACCTTC. Translation: CASSYKRQGGYGYTF.

This chain links TRBV15 with TRBJ1-1; D is uncertain. The CDR3 loop spans 14 amino acids. V was trimmed by 4 bases and J by 1 base, leaving 10 bases between them. The V gene's germline CDR1 is LNHNV and CDR2 YYDKDF (reference sequence). The CDR3 region is CATSTETGNTEAFF. The CDR3, as DNA: TGTGCCACCAGCACTGAGACGGGGAACACTGAAGCTTTCTTT.

This rearrangement joins TRBV5-4 to TRBJ2-7, with a tentative D call TRBD2 (5 bases). V was trimmed by 3 bases and J by 3 bases, leaving 13 bases between them. The CDR3 extends over 14 amino acids. Germline-derived CDR1 and CDR2 are SGHNT and YYREEE (reference sequence). CDR3 sequence reads: CASSSQTGIYEQYF. In nucleotides, the CDR3 is TGTGCCAGCAGCTCGCAGACCGGGATCTACGAGCAGTACTTC. The complete variable domain, with remaining parts taken from reference TRBV5-4 and TRBJ2-7, reads ETGVTQSPTHLIKTRGQQVTLRCSSQSGHNTVSWYQQALGQGPQFIFQYYREEENGRGNFPPRFSGLQFPNYSSELNVNALELDDSALYLCASSSQTGIYEQYFGPGTRLTVT.

This chain connects TRBV4-3 to TRBJ1-1; D is undetermined. The CDR3 runs to 15 residues. V lost 0 bases, J lost 0 bases, and 8 bases lay in between. From germline, CDR1 is LGHNA and CDR2 YSLEER. DNA for the CDR3: TGCGCCAGCAGCCAAGATAGCAACCTGAACACTGAAGCTTTCTTT. Translated: CASSQDSNLNTEAFF.

V and J are TRBV3-1 (or the pseudogene TRBV3-2) and TRBJ1-5, with D maybe TRBD1 (6 bases). This CDR3 is built from 16 residues. CDR1 is LGHDT, CDR2 YNNKEL, per germline (reference sequence). Trimming took off 3 bases at V and 0 bases at J, with 12 bases between the two ends. CDR3 DNA: TGTGCCAGCAGCCAGGGGGCCGGTTATAGCAATCAGCCCCAGCATTTT. As protein: CASSQGAGYSNQPQHF.